What follows are 18 T cell receptor beta chains derived from one specimen sequenced in a study of blood T cell repertoires in COVID-19. Sequencing was performed with immunoSEQ multiplex PCR; in TCRdb, only in-frame clones are kept and a portion is missing. The repertoire holds about 210,000 clones, with 70% to 90% as singletons. Sequencing was carried out using PBMCs or T cells enriched from blood (not recorded which). The receptors come from a man aged 35 to 55 who had recovered from COVID-19.

The chain has TRBV5-1 and TRBJ2-1; the match to TRBD1 covers 10 bases. J lost 4 bases, V lost 4 bases, and 8 bases had no gene match. CDR1 is SGHRS and CDR2 is YFSETQ in the germline V gene. The CDR3 extends over 16 amino acids. CDR3 nucleotide sequence: TGCGCCAGCAGCCGTACCGGGACAGGGGCTTACAATGAGCAGTTCTTC. This encodes CASSRTGTGAYNEQFF.

This clone has just a few counts. The chain employs TRBV6-1 and TRBJ2-2; 9 bases are shared with TRBD2. CDR1 is MNHNS, CDR2 SASEGT, per germline. CDR3 size: 16 residues. The ends lost 0 bases at V and 6 bases at J; junction bases unmatched: 5. CDR3 sequence reads: CASSEAGRGRAGELFF. CDR3 nucleotide sequence: TGTGCCAGCAGTGAAGCGGGACGCGGGAGGGCCGGGGAGCTGTTTTTT.

The chain couples TRBV6-5 to TRBJ1-2; 7 bases line up with TRBD1. This CDR3 spans 13 amino acids. Unmatched junction bases numbered 1, after V lost 4 bases and J lost 2 bases. CDR1 MNHEY and CDR2 SVGAGI come from the germline V gene. In DNA, the CDR3 is TGTGCCAGCAGTTCACAGGGGAACTATGGCTACACCTTC. This codes for CASSSQGNYGYTF.

This clone has just one count. The chain combines TRBV5-4 with TRBJ2-4, with TRBD2 matching over 9 bases. J lost 8 bases, V lost 4 bases, and 13 bases had no gene match. This CDR3 spans 16 amino acids. Germline CDR1 reads SGHNT; CDR2 reads YYREEE (reference sequence). CDR3 coding DNA: TGTGCCAGCAGCCTTTCTAGCGGGGCTAGGGTGGACATTCAGTACTTC. This gives the protein CASSLSSGARVDIQYF.

The rearrangement uses TRBV5-4 and TRBJ1-4, with 7 bases matching TRBD1. V shed 4 bases, J shed 8 bases, and the junction held 8 bases outside the gene matches. The CDR3 is made up of 14 amino acids. Germline V CDR1 and CDR2: SGHNT, YYREEE (reference sequence). The CDR3 spells CASSLRGKVEKLFF. DNA of the CDR3: TGTGCCAGCAGCCTCAGGGGGAAAGTCGAAAAACTGTTTTTT.

This sequence joins TRBV27 and TRBJ2-1, with D maybe TRBD1 (5 bases). V was trimmed by 3 bases and J by 0 bases, leaving 18 bases between them. The CDR3 consists of 18 residues. CDR1 and CDR2 from the germline V gene are MNHEY and SMNVEV (reference sequence). CDR3 sequence: CASSLASSRESSYNEQFF. DNA of the CDR3: TGTGCCAGCAGTTTGGCGAGCTCCAGGGAAAGCTCCTACAATGAGCAGTTCTTC.

The chain employs TRBV7-2 and TRBJ1-4; possible D gene TRBD1, 6 bases. CDR1 and CDR2 (germline): SGHTA, FQGNSA. This CDR3 is 13 amino acids long. With 3 bases removed from V and 8 bases from J, the gap between germline ends came to 10 bases. The CDR3 coding sequence is TGTGCCAGCAGCTTTCCAGGGGAGGAAAAACTGTTTTTT. The encoded protein is CASSFPGEEKLFF.

This clone has only one observation. The rearrangement joins TRBV30 to TRBJ2-1; 11 bases are shared with TRBD1. With V trimmed by 4 bases and J by 4 bases, 15 bases remained unmatched. CDR1 GTSNPN and CDR2 SVGIG come from the germline V gene (reference sequence). This CDR3 is 18 amino acids long. The DNA of the CDR3 is TGTGCCTGGAAACCAAATGCCGGGACAGGGGGAAGGTACAATGAGCAGTTCTTC. Translated, it gives CAWKPNAGTGGRYNEQFF. The complete variable domain, with remaining parts taken from reference TRBV30 and TRBJ2-1, reads SQTIHQWPATLVQPVGSPLSLECTVEGTSNPNLYWYRQAAGRGLQLLFYSVGIGQISSEVPQNLSASRPQDRQFILSSKKLLLSDSGFYLCAWKPNAGTGGRYNEQFFGPGTRLTVL.

The rearrangement links TRBV7-9 to TRBJ1-2; D may be TRBD1 (5 bases). The V and J ends lost 5 bases and 7 bases respectively, with 20 bases between them. The germline V gene has CDR1 SEHNR and CDR2 FQNEAQ (reference sequence). This CDR3 is built from 15 residues. The CDR3 DNA follows: TGTGCCAGCAGCCTTGCCGGGACTGCTGATGGTGGCTACACCTTC. It translates to CASSLAGTADGGYTF.

V is TRBV19 and J is TRBJ1-6; D is ambiguous. CDR1 and CDR2 (germline): LNHDA, SQIVND (reference sequence). The CDR3 consists of 13 residues. The germline V and J ends were trimmed by 5 bases and 6 bases, with 8 bases remaining between them. The CDR3 spells CASSPSSNSPLHF. CDR3 nucleotides: TGTGCCAGTAGTCCCTCTTCTAATTCACCCCTCCACTTT. Based on the CDR3 plus reference TRBV19 and TRBJ1-6, the full variable domain is DGGITQSPKYLFRKEGQNVTLSCEQNLNHDAMYWYRQDPGQGLRLIYYSQIVNDFQKGDIAEGYSVSREKKESFPLTVTSAQKNPTAFYLCASSPSSNSPLHFGNGTRLTVT.

This chain links TRBV30 with TRBJ2-7, with 10 bases matching TRBD2. Germline V gives CDR1 GTSNPN, CDR2 SVGIG (reference sequence). The CDR3 totals 14 residues. V was pared by 4 bases and J by 6 bases, with 9 bases of the junction left unmatched. Here the CDR3 reads CAWTVGAGGREQYF. The CDR3 nucleotides are TGTGCCTGGACTGTCGGAGCGGGAGGGCGCGAGCAGTACTTC. The variable domain in full, with the rest retrieved from reference TRBV30 and TRBJ2-7, is SQTIHQWPATLVQPVGSPLSLECTVEGTSNPNLYWYRQAAGRGLQLLFYSVGIGQISSEVPQNLSASRPQDRQFILSSKKLLLSDSGFYLCAWTVGAGGREQYFGPGTRLTVT.

The V gene is TRBV19, the J gene TRBJ2-6; no reliable D call. The CDR3 consists of 15 residues. Germline CDR1 is LNHDA and CDR2 is SQIVND (reference sequence). V was pared by 5 bases and J by 0 bases, with 8 bases between. This CDR3 is CASSDLGSGANVLTF. CDR3 in DNA: TGTGCCAGTAGTGATCTCGGCTCTGGGGCCAACGTCCTGACTTTC.

The chain joins TRBV5-5 to TRBJ1-5; D is unclear. Per germline, CDR1 SGHKS and CDR2 YYEKEE (reference sequence). The V and J ends lost 1 base and 6 bases respectively, with 11 bases between them. The CDR3 runs to 14 residues. The CDR3 here is CASSLLGERQPQHF. The CDR3 DNA reads as TGTGCCAGCAGCTTGCTTGGGGAGCGTCAGCCCCAGCATTTT.

This clone was detected once. The chain joins TRBV10-2 to TRBJ1-1; D may be TRBD1 (5 bases). CDR1 and CDR2 (germline): WSHSY, SAAADI. This CDR3 spans 11 amino acids. The V gene lost 8 bases and the J gene lost 11 bases, with 15 bases spanning the gap. The CDR3 reads CASWGGDEAFF. CDR3 DNA sequence: TGCGCCAGCTGGGGGGGGGATGAGGCTTTCTTT.

The V and J genes are TRBV18 and TRBJ2-3; a possible D gene is TRBD1 (7 bases). The germline CDR1 and CDR2 sequences are KGHSH and LQKENI. This CDR3 has 17 amino acids. The ends were cut back, 0 bases at V and 1 base at J, with 14 bases in the middle. CDR3 nucleotides: TGTGCCAGCTCACCACCGGCAGGGGGGAAGCGCACAGATACGCAGTATTTT. Protein product: CASSPPAGGKRTDTQYF.

This chain uses TRBV11-3 with TRBJ2-1, with D unclear. In germline, CDR1 is SGHNT, CDR2 YENEEA. Trimming took off 5 bases at V and 6 bases at J, with 11 bases between the two ends. The CDR3 consists of 13 residues. The CDR3 here is CASSHTESNEQFF. In DNA form, the CDR3 reads TGTGCCAGCAGCCATACAGAATCCAATGAGCAGTTCTTC.

The rearrangement links TRBV5-4 to TRBJ1-1; 8 bases agree with TRBD1. This CDR3 has 14 residues. J was trimmed by 6 bases and V by 3 bases; bases with no gene match: 7. Germline lookup yields CDR1 SGHNT and CDR2 YYREEE (reference sequence). The CDR3 loop is CASSWTGRGPEAFF. In DNA, the CDR3 is TGTGCCAGCAGCTGGACAGGGCGGGGACCTGAAGCTTTCTTT. Combining the CDR3 with reference TRBV5-4 and TRBJ1-1 gives the whole variable domain ETGVTQSPTHLIKTRGQQVTLRCSSQSGHNTVSWYQQALGQGPQFIFQYYREEENGRGNFPPRFSGLQFPNYSSELNVNALELDDSALYLCASSWTGRGPEAFFGQGTRLTVV.

Concerning this clone itself: This sample also contains other DNA sequences that code for the same CDR3. The chain carries TRBV9 and TRBJ2-7; D call uncertain. The CDR3 has 14 amino acids. V gave up 0 bases and J gave up 0 bases, with 7 bases separating them. The germline CDR1 and CDR2 sequences are SGDLS and YYNGEE. The CDR3 protein is CASSVVPSSYEQYF. As DNA, the CDR3 is TGTGCCAGCAGCGTAGTCCCCAGCTCCTACGAGCAGTACTTC.